This T cell receptor beta chain originates from a study of OX40 agonist ivuxolimab in advanced cancers. Background on the study: Patients received the agonistic anti-OX40 (CD134) antibody ivuxolimab. Treatment received earlier with anti-PD-1, anti-PD-L1 or anti-CTLA-4 agents was allowed, and more than 35% had some. The dose of intravenous ivuxolimab that patients received every 2 weeks ranged from 0.01 to 10 mg/kg.

TCRdb's copy holds only in-frame clones and misses some; the assay was immunoSEQ multiplex PCR. Counted here are 48,000 or so clones, around 80% occurring once; the ten biggest clones make up around 7%. This CDR3 is 13 amino acids long. The V gene's germline CDR1 is SGHDT and CDR2 YYEEEE. Trimming cost V 0 bases and J 3 bases, with 7 bases left between them. This TCR derives from an adult with an advanced solid tumor such as melanoma, head and neck, liver or kidney cancer. Source: CD4+ or CD8+ T cells sorted from blood, taken in a trial of the OX40 agonist ivuxolimab. The chain employs TRBV5-6 and TRBJ2-7, with D unresolved. The CDR3 nucleotides are TGTGCCAGCAGCTTGGCCAACAGCTACGAGCAGTACTTC. It translates to CASSLANSYEQYF.